This record covers a single TCR beta chain. CDR3 length equals 18 residues. The V gene end was trimmed by 3 bases and the J gene end by 2 bases; junction bases not matched to a gene: 12. Germline V gene data show CDR1 as KGHSH and CDR2 as LQKENI. Original processing methods: The authors estimated nucleated cell counts from reference gene primer amplification. The data were produced by immunoSEQ multiplex PCR, yet TCRdb's version contains in-frame clones alone and is incomplete. V, J and clone size are those of that table, while D and trimming were read from the DNA. This table has some 270,000 clones, approximately 86% appearing once. The source of the sample is a study of blood T cell repertoires in COVID-19. Across the study: Samples came from the United States, Italy and Spain, spanning acute and convalescent COVID-19. T cells, B-cell-depleted T cells, or PBMCs provided the cDNA or gDNA that served as material.

The clonotype originates from a woman aged 55-70 years who had recovered from COVID-19. The sample consisted of peripheral blood. The gene calls are TRBV18 and TRBJ2-5; 10 bases map to TRBD2. The CDR3 DNA follows: TGTGCCAGCTCACCCTCTCTTGGGCTAGCGGGGGATCAAGAGACCCAGTACTTC. Its translation: CASSPSLGLAGDQETQYF.